The source of this TCR beta chain is a study of neurological immune-mediated disorders. CDR1 is SNHLY, CDR2 FYNNEI, per germline. The length of the CDR3 is 13 residues. V shed 4 bases and J shed 1 base, with 7 bases lying between them. TCRdb passed the 5' RACE reads through MiXCR, listing each CDR3 protein once. This table has under 100,000 distinct CDR3 sequences, around 4.7% appearing once. This sample's time point: longitudinal time-point 3. This clonotype occurred many times. Sequencing was done on a sample of PBMCs. This chain links TRBV2 with TRBJ1-1; no definite D call. This sequence was found in a woman aged 60-70 years with multiple sclerosis. CDR3 nucleotides: TGTGCCAGCAGTGGTCTAGAGAACACTGAAGCTTTCTTT. This sequence encodes CASSGLENTEAFF.